This T cell receptor beta chain was sequenced during a study of OX40 agonist ivuxolimab in advanced cancers. The study, taken as a whole, reports: It was also the case that some nonresponders had low normalized T-cell clonal expansion.

Points on this clone: Its antigen is still unknown.

Sequencing used immunoSEQ multiplex PCR; TCRdb keeps in-frame clones, though not all of them. The sample consists of about 75,000 clones, 85% to 90% of them appearing once. This CDR3 region has 15 residues. The germline gives CDR1 MNHNY, CDR2 SVGAGI (reference sequence). Deletions cut 10 bases from V and 14 bases from J, with 30 bases between. This chain uses TRBV6-6 with TRBJ2-1, with a tentative D call TRBD2 (6 bases). This specimen consisted of CD4+ or CD8+ T cells sorted from blood, obtained in a trial of the OX40 agonist ivuxolimab. This TCR came from an adult with an advanced solid tumor such as melanoma, head and neck, liver or kidney cancer. The CDR3 DNA sequence: TGTGCCACCATACGGGGCGGGGCACCGGGGGATGTGGAGTTCTTC. This encodes CATIRGGAPGDVEFF.